This T cell receptor (beta chain) came from a study of blood T cell repertoires in COVID-19. The V segment lost 0 bases and the J segment 1 base; nucleotides outside the gene matches: 2. Germline loops: CDR1 MGHRA, CDR2 YSYEKL. The CDR3 consists of 15 residues. Sequencing used immunoSEQ multiplex PCR; TCRdb keeps in-frame clones, though not all of them. This sample has some 77,000 clones, with approximately 80% found just once. The sequence was collected from a woman aged 70 to 79 with acute or convalescent COVID-19. V and J are TRBV4-1 and TRBJ2-5, with 7 bases fitting TRBD1. What was sequenced was peripheral blood. This CDR3 reads CASSQEGGAQETQYF. In DNA, the CDR3 is TGCGCCAGCAGCCAAGAAGGGGGCGCCCAAGAGACCCAGTACTTC.